This T cell receptor beta chain was captured in a study of cytomegalovirus exposure and HLA in healthy donors. Findings of the study overall: Among TCR beta chains, those listed as cytomegalovirus-associated numbered about 150. In an earlier analysis, productive rearrangement rates for most beta V segments clustered near 87% or 30%. Per a later analysis, HLA-associated TCR beta chains showed more clonal expansion than other, equally common TCR beta chains. Reportedly, fewer N-insertions than the 666-donor mean appeared in an Asian-associated ancestry cluster in a later analysis.

Primers: 60 Vbeta forward and 13 Jbeta reverse. Only in-frame clones appear in the TCRdb table, and some are missing; sequencing was by immunoSEQ multiplex PCR. This table has roughly 180,000 clones, 60% to 85% appearing once. Germline loops: CDR1 SGHTA, CDR2 FQGTGA. The CDR3 totals 15 residues. With 5 bases removed from V and 7 bases from J, the gap between germline ends came to 15 bases. With respect to this clone: Its cognate antigen is unknown.

The clonotype originates from a female donor in good health and CMV-seronegative. The chain is built from TRBV7-3 and TRBJ1-6, with a possible D match to TRBD1 (6 bases). The source material was PBMCs. The CDR3 loop reads CASSVNRVGNSPLHF. The CDR3 nucleotides read TGTGCCAGCAGCGTCAACAGGGTAGGAAATTCACCCCTCCACTTT.